The 20 T cell receptor beta chains listed next were all sequenced from one sample in a study of T-cell memory formation after mild COVID-19 (dated by TCRdb to 2020 to 2022). Receptors were amplified or captured by 5' RACE. The sequencer listed for this sample is Illumina NovaSeq 6000. The public reads were reanalyzed by TCRdb: fastp trimming at Q25, MiXCR alignment, in-frame beta chains only. Rows with a matching CDR3 protein are joined into one entry that keeps the most common DNA and genes. This sample holds 300,000 to 400,000 distinct CDR3 sequences; over 20% were observed only once. The top ten clonotypes cover around an eighth of the sample. Sequenced sample: PBMCs or a T cell subset sorted from them (not recorded which). The receptors stem from an adult woman who had mild COVID-19 (a few samples of this study predate the infection). The sample titles of this study are shuffled in the database, so cell type and time point are left out; the donor was told from shared clones.

The genes are TRBV5-6 and TRBJ2-3; D may correspond to TRBD1 or TRBD2 (5 bases each). V was pared by 1 base and J by 2 bases, with 11 bases between. Germline V gene sequence: CDR1 SGHDT, CDR2 YYEEEE. The CDR3 has 15 amino acids. The CDR3 spells CASSLFRGPTDTQYF. In DNA form, the CDR3 reads TGTGCCAGCAGCTTGTTTCGGGGCCCCACAGATACGCAGTATTTT. Full variable domain (remainder filled in from reference TRBV5-6 and TRBJ2-3): DAGVTQSPTHLIKTRGQQVTLRCSPKSGHDTVSWYQQALGQGPQFIFQYYEEEERQRGNFPDRFSGHQFPNYSSELNVNALLLGDSALYLCASSLFRGPTDTQYFGPGTRLTVL.

The V call is TRBV5-1, the J call TRBJ2-1; D is unresolved. The length of the CDR3 is 14 residues. Germline assignment: CDR1 SGHRS and CDR2 YFSETQ. V lost 5 bases and J 0 bases, leaving 9 bases between the germline ends. CDR3 in amino acids: CASRASSSYNEQFF. Written as DNA, the CDR3 is TGCGCCAGCAGGGCGTCTAGCTCCTACAATGAGCAGTTCTTC.

This clonotype was observed many times. The chain's CDR3 is CASSLVNGDSYEQYF. Written as DNA, the CDR3 is TGTGCCAGCAGCTTAGTCAATGGCGATTCCTACGAGCAGTACTTC. This chain uses TRBV7-9 with TRBJ2-7; D gene unclear. The CDR3 has 15 amino acids. Germline V gene sequence: CDR1 SEHNR, CDR2 FQNEAQ (reference sequence). V gave up 1 base and J gave up 1 base, with 11 bases separating them.

The chain employs TRBV7-8 and TRBJ1-2; maybe TRBD1 (5 bases). Germline CDR1 is SGHVS and CDR2 is FQNEAQ. V lost 2 bases and J lost 2, with 9 bases in between. The CDR3 sequence is 14 residues long. CDR3 amino acids: CASSLRGQNYGYTF. Written as DNA, the CDR3 is TGTGCCAGCAGCTTAAGGGGCCAAAACTATGGCTACACCTTC.

The V call is TRBV4-3, the J call TRBJ1-1; 9 nucleotides agree with TRBD1. Per germline, CDR1 LGHNA and CDR2 YSLEER. The CDR3 runs 15 residues. With V trimmed by 2 bases and J by 4 bases, 5 bases remained unmatched. As DNA, the CDR3 is TGCGCCAGCAGCCAACAACAGGGGGCAAGCACTGAAGCTTTCTTT. Residues: CASSQQQGASTEAFF.

This chain uses TRBV12-5 with TRBJ1-4; D remains unclear. The CDR3 is made up of 18 amino acids. The ends were cut back, 8 bases at V and 7 bases at J, with 29 bases in the middle. The V gene's germline CDR1 is LGHNT and CDR2 FRNRAP. CDR3 sequence reads: CASRREGGWQRFGEKLFF. CDR3 bases: TGTGCTAGTAGGAGGGAGGGCGGATGGCAAAGGTTCGGTGAAAAACTGTTTTTT.

V gene TRBV9 combines with J gene TRBJ2-7; weak D call: TRBD1 (6 bases). Per the germline V gene, CDR1 is SGDLS and CDR2 is YYNGEE. V shed 0 bases and J shed 6 bases, with 22 bases lying between them. The CDR3 is 17 amino acids. The CDR3 bases are TGTGCCAGCAGCGTAGGATTACAGGGAATCCCCTCTGGCGAGCAGTACTTC. Its translation is CASSVGLQGIPSGEQYF.

This clonotype was seen a single time. The V and J genes are TRBV3-1 and TRBJ2-1; D call uncertain. The CDR3 has 12 residues. Germline CDR1 is LGHDT and CDR2 is YNNKEL (reference sequence). V lost 1 base to trimming and J lost 8 bases, with 6 bases between them. The DNA for the CDR3 is TGTGCCAGCAGCCAAGGAAGTTATGAGCAGTTCTTC. Protein: CASSQGSYEQFF.

The chain is built from TRBV7-3 and TRBJ2-2; TRBD2 matches 8 bases. This CDR3 region has 16 residues. Germline trimming cut 0 bases from V and 2 bases from J; bases unmatched to any gene: 2. Germline loops: CDR1 SGHTA, CDR2 FQGTGA. CDR3 loop: CASSLTGTSNTGELFF. The CDR3 DNA reads as TGTGCCAGCAGCTTAACGGGGACTAGTAACACCGGGGAGCTGTTTTTT.

V and J are TRBV7-2 and TRBJ1-2; a weak D match, TRBD1 (5 bases). V was trimmed by 1 base and J by 5 bases, leaving 17 bases between them. Germline V gene lookup returns CDR1 SGHTA and CDR2 FQGNSA. The CDR3 runs to 16 residues. The CDR3 sequence: CASSLGQPVRGYGYTF. For the CDR3, the DNA is TGTGCCAGCAGCTTAGGACAGCCGGTTCGGGGATATGGCTACACCTTC.

The chain is built from TRBV6-6 and TRBJ2-7; D is ambiguous. CDR1 and CDR2 (germline): MNHNY, SVGAGI (reference sequence). The CDR3 sequence is 12 residues long. The V and J ends lost 0 bases and 7 bases respectively, with 7 bases between them. This chain's CDR3 is CASSYSFREQYF. CDR3 in DNA: TGTGCCAGCAGTTACTCCTTCCGGGAGCAGTACTTC.

This chain connects TRBV4-2 to TRBJ1-3, with TRBD1 as a possible D gene (5 bases). This CDR3 is built from 12 residues. CDR1 is LGHNA and CDR2 is YNFKEQ in the germline V gene. V dropped 4 bases and J dropped 8 bases, with 9 bases sitting between them. The CDR3 loop reads CASSRDGDTIYF. The CDR3 nucleotides read TGTGCCAGCAGCCGGGACGGGGACACCATATATTTT.

The V and J genes are TRBV11-2 and TRBJ2-3; 13 positions match TRBD2. CDR3 length: 16 residues. From germline, CDR1 is SGHAT and CDR2 FQNNGV. With 0 bases clipped from V and 8 bases from J, the junction kept 5 bases outside the gene matches. The CDR3 DNA reads TGTGCCAGCAGCTTAGACCCCGGGACTAGCGGGGTTACGCAGTATTTT. Translation gives CASSLDPGTSGVTQYF.

In nucleotides, the CDR3 is TGTGCCAGCAGTGAACGGGCAGGGGGTGAGACCCAGTACTTC. It is translated as CASSERAGGETQYF. The chain recombines TRBV2 with TRBJ2-5; TRBD1 agrees at 7 bases. Trimming took 2 bases from V and 5 from J; bases not matched to a gene: 5. The germline V gene encodes CDR1 SNHLY and CDR2 FYNNEI. The CDR3 contains 14 residues.

The chain uses TRBV5-1 and TRBJ1-1; 7 positions agree with TRBD1. There are 15 residues in the CDR3. V lost 4 bases and J lost 0; bases outside the gene matches: 6. Per germline, CDR1 SGHRS and CDR2 YFSETQ. The CDR3 is CASSTGTAMNTEAFF. The CDR3 coding sequence is TGCGCCAGCAGCACGGGGACAGCAATGAACACTGAAGCTTTCTTT.

This clonotype was seen a few times. This chain joins TRBV7-3 and TRBJ1-2; tentative D call: TRBD1 (5 bases). V was pared by 0 bases and J by 7 bases, with 9 bases between. CDR1 and CDR2 (germline): SGHTA, FQGTGA. The CDR3 extends over 13 amino acids. Here the CDR3 reads CASSLTGVSGYTF. CDR3 bases: TGTGCCAGCAGCTTAACGGGGGTCTCTGGCTACACCTTC.

The chain couples TRBV6-2 or TRBV6-3 to TRBJ1-1, with D possibly being TRBD1 (6 bases). V was trimmed by 6 bases and J by 6 bases, leaving 11 bases between them. Germline CDR1 and CDR2: MNHEY and SVGEGT. The CDR3 consists of 12 residues. The CDR3 loop is CASSQGQPEAFF. The CDR3, as DNA: TGTGCCAGCAGCCAAGGACAGCCTGAAGCTTTCTTT.

In this sample, this clonotype turned up a few times. The CDR3 sequence is CASSSTSGNTEAFF. The CDR3 bases are TGTGCCAGCAGCTCAACTTCCGGGAACACTGAAGCTTTCTTT. This rearrangement joins TRBV11-2 to TRBJ1-1; D is unclear. CDR1 and CDR2 from the germline V gene are SGHAT and FQNNGV. The CDR3 is made up of 14 amino acids. Trimming took 4 bases from V and 1 from J, leaving 10 bases between them.

The gene calls are TRBV20-1 and TRBJ1-6; D gene ambiguous. Trimming stripped 2 bases from V and 0 bases from J, with 8 bases between. Germline V lookup: CDR1 DFQATT, CDR2 SNEGSKA (reference sequence). The CDR3 has 15 amino acids. The CDR3 DNA sequence: TGCAGTGCTAGATCACCGGGCTCCTATAATTCACCCCTCCACTTT. This gives the protein CSARSPGSYNSPLHF.

This clonotype was observed a handful of times. The gene calls are TRBV6-1 and TRBJ1-2; TRBD1 matches 9 bases. Germline CDR1 reads MNHNS; CDR2 reads SASEGT. V lost 4 bases and J lost 7; bases outside the gene matches: 10. The CDR3 is 15 amino acids. In nucleotides, the CDR3 is TGTGCCAGCAGTGCCCAAGGGACAGGGCACTCTGGCTACACCTTC. Its translation: CASSAQGTGHSGYTF.